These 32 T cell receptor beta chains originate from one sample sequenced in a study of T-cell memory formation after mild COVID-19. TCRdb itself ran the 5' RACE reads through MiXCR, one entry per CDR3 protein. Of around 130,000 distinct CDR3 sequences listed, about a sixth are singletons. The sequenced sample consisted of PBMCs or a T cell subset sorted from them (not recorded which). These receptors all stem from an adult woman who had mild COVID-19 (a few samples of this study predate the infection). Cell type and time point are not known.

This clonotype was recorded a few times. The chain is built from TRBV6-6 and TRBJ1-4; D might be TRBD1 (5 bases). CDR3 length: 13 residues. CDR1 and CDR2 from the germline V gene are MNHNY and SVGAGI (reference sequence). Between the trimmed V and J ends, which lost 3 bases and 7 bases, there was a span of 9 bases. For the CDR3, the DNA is TGTGCCAGCAGTTATCGTACAGGTGAAAAACTGTTTTTT. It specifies CASSYRTGEKLFF.

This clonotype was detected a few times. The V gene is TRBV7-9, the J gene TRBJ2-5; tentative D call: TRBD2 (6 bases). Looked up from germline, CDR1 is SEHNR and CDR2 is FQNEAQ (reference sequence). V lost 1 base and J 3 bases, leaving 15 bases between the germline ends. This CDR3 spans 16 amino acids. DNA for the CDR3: TGTGCCAGCAGCTTAGAGTTCGGGGCGGGGAAAGAGACCCAGTACTTC. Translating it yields CASSLEFGAGKETQYF.

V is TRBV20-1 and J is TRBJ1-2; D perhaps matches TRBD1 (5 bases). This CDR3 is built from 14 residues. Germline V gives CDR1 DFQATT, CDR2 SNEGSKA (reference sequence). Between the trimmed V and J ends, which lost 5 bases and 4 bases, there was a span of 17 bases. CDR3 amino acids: CSAADSRKVYGYTF. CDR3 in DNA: TGCAGTGCTGCAGACAGCCGCAAGGTCTATGGCTACACCTTC.

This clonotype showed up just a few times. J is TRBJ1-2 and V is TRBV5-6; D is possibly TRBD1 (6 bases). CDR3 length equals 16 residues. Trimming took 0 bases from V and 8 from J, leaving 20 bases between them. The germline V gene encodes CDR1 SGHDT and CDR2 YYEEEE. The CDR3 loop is CASSLGGLGALPGYTF. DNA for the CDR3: TGTGCCAGCAGCTTGGGAGGGCTGGGGGCGCTTCCGGGCTACACCTTC. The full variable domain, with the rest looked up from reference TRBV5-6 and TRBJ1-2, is DAGVTQSPTHLIKTRGQQVTLRCSPKSGHDTVSWYQQALGQGPQFIFQYYEEEERQRGNFPDRFSGHQFPNYSSELNVNALLLGDSALYLCASSLGGLGALPGYTFGSGTRLTVV.

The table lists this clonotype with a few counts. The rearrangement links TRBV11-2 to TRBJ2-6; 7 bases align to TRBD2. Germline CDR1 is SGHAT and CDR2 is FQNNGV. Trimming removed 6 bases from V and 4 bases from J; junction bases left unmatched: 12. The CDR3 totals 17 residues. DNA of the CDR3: TGTGCCAGCAGGGGACTACGCGGGGAACCCGGGGCCAACGTCCTGACTTTC. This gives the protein CASRGLRGEPGANVLTF.

This chain's CDR3 is CASSSGGQEETQYF. The CDR3, as DNA: TGCGCCAGCAGCTCTGGCGGTCAGGAAGAGACCCAGTACTTC. The rearrangement joins TRBV5-1 to TRBJ2-5; D is ambiguous. CDR3 size: 14 residues. V lost 3 bases and J lost 3, with 12 bases in between. CDR1 is SGHRS and CDR2 is YFSETQ in the germline V gene.

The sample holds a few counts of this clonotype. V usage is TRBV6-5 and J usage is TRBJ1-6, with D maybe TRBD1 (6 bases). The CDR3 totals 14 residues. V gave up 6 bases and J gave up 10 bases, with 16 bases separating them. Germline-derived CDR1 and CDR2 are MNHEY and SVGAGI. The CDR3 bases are TGTGCCAGCAGGACCCGGGACAACTACTCACCCCTCCACTTT. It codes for CASRTRDNYSPLHF.

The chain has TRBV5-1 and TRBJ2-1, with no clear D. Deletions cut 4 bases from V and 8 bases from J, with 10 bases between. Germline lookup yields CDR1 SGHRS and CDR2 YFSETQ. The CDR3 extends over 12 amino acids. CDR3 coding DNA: TGCGCCAGCAGCGTCCCGTTGGATGAGCAGTTCTTC. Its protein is CASSVPLDEQFF.

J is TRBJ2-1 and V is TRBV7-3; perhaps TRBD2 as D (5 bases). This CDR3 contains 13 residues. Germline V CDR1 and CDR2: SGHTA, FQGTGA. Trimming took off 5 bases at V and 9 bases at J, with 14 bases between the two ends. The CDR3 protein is CASSHPPSSEQFF. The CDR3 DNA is TGTGCCAGCAGCCACCCGCCTAGCAGTGAGCAGTTCTTC.

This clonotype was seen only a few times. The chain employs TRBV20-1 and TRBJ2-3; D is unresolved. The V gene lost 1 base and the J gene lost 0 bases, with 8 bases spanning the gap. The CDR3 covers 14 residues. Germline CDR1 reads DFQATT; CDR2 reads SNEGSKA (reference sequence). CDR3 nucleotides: TGCAGTGCTAGAGCTTCGACTAGCACAGATACGCAGTATTTT. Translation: CSARASTSTDTQYF.

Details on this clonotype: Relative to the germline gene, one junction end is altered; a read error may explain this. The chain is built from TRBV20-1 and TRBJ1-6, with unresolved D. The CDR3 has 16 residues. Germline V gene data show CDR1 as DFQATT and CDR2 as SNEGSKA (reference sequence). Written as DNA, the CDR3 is TGCAGTGCTAGAGATCTCAGGAGCTCCTGTAATTCACCCCTCCACTTT. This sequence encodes CSARDLRSSCNSPLHF.

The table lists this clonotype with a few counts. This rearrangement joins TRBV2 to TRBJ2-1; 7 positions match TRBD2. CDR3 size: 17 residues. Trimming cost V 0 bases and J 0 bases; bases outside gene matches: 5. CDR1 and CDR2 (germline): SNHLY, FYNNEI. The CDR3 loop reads CASSEAAGESSYNEQFF. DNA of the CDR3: TGTGCCAGCAGTGAAGCGGCGGGGGAGAGCTCCTACAATGAGCAGTTCTTC.

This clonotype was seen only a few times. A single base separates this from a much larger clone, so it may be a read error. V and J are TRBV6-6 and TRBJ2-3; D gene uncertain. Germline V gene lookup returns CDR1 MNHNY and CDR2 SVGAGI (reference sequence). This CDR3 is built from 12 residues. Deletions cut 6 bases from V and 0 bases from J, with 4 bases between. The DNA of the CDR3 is TGTGCCAGCAGACCTAGCACAGATACGCAGTATTTT. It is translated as CASRPSTDTQYF.

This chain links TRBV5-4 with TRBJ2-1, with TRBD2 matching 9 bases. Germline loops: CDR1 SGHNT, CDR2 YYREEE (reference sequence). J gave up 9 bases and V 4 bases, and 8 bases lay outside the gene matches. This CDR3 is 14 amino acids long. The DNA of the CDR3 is TGTGCCAGCAGCCTCGGGAGAGCGGGGGGTGAGCAGTTCTTC. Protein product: CASSLGRAGGEQFF. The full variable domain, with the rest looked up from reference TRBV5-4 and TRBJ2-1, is ETGVTQSPTHLIKTRGQQVTLRCSSQSGHNTVSWYQQALGQGPQFIFQYYREEENGRGNFPPRFSGLQFPNYSSELNVNALELDDSALYLCASSLGRAGGEQFFGPGTRLTVL.

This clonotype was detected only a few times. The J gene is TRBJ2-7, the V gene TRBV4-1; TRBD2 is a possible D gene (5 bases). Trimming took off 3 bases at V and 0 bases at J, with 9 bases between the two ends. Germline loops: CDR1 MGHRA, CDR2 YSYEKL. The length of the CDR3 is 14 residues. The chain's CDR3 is CASSQGEGSYEQYF. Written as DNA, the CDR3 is TGCGCCAGCAGCCAGGGAGAAGGCTCCTACGAGCAGTACTTC.

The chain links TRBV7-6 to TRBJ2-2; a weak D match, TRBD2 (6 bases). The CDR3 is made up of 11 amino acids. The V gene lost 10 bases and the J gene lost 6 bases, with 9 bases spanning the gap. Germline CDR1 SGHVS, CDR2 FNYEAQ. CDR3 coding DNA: TGTGCCACTGGGGGGTCCGGGGAGCTGTTTTTT. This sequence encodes CATGGSGELFF.

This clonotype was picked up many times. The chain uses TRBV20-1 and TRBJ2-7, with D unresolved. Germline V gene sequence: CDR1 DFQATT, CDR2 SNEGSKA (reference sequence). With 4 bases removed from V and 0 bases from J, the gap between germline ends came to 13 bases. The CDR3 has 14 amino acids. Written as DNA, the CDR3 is TGCAGTGCTATACCGACATTTAACTCCTACGAGCAGTACTTC. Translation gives CSAIPTFNSYEQYF.

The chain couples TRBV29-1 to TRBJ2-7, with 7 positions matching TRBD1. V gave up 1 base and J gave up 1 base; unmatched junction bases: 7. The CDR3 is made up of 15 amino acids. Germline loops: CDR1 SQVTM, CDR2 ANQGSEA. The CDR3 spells CSVEGIGTVSYEQYF. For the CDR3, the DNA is TGCAGCGTTGAAGGTATCGGGACAGTTTCCTACGAGCAGTACTTC.

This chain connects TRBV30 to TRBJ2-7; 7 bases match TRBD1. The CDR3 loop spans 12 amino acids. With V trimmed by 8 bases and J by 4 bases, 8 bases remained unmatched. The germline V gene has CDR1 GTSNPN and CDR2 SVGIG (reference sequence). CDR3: CAKGQTPYEQYF. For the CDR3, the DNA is TGTGCCAAGGGACAGACACCGTACGAGCAGTACTTC.

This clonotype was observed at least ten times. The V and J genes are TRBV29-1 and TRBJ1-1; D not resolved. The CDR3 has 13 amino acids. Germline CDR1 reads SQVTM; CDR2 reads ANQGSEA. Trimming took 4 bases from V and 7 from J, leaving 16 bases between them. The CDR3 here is CSVAQQLEGEAFF. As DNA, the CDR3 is TGCAGCGTTGCCCAACAGCTCGAGGGTGAAGCTTTCTTT.

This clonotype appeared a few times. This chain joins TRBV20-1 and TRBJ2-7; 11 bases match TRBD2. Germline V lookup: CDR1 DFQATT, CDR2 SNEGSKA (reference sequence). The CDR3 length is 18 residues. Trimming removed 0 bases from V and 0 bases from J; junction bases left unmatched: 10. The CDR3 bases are TGCAGTGCTAGAGAGCCCCGACTAGCGGGGCCATTCTCCTACGAGCAGTACTTC. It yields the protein CSAREPRLAGPFSYEQYF.

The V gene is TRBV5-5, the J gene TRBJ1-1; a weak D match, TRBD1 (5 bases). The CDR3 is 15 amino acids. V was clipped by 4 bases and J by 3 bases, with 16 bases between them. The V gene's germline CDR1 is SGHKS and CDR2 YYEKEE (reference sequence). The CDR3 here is CASSRTPVRDTEAFF. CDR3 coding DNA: TGTGCCAGCAGCCGGACACCTGTTAGAGACACTGAAGCTTTCTTT.

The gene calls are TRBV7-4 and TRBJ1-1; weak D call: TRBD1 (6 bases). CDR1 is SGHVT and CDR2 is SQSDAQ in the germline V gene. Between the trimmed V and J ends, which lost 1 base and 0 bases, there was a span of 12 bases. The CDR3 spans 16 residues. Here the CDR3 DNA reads TGTGCCAGCAGCTTAGTACAAACAGGGATGAACACTGAAGCTTTCTTT. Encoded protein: CASSLVQTGMNTEAFF.

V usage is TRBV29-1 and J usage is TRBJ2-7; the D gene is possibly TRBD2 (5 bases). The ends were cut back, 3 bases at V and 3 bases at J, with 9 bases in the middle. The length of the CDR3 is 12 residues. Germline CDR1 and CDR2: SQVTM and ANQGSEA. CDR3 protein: CSVDTGNYEQYF. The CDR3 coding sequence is TGCAGCGTTGACACGGGAAACTACGAGCAGTACTTC.

This CDR3 is CASSELVAGNTIYF. For the CDR3, the DNA is TGTGCCAGCAGTGAATTGGTAGCCGGAAACACCATATATTTT. This chain connects TRBV25-1 to TRBJ1-3; D is unresolved. Germline V gives CDR1 MGHDK, CDR2 SYGVNS. Trimming stripped 1 base from V and 4 bases from J, with 8 bases between. The CDR3 has 14 residues.

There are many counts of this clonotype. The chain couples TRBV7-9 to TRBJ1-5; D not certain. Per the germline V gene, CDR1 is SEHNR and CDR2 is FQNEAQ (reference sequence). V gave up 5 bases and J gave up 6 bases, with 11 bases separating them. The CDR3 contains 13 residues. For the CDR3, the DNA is TGTGCCAGCAGCCAGTATGATGTTCAGCCCCAGCATTTT. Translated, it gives CASSQYDVQPQHF. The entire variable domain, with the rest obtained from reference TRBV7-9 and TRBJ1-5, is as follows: DTGVSQNPRHKITKRGQNVTFRCDPISEHNRLYWYRQTLGQGPEFLTYFQNEAQLEKSRLLSDRFSAERPKGSFSTLEIQRTEQGDSAMYLCASSQYDVQPQHFGDGTRLSIL.

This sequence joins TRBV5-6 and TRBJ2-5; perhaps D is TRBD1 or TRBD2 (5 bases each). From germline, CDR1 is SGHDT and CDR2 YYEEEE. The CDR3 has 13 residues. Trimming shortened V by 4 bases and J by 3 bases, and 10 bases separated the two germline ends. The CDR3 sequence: CASSRDGKETQYF. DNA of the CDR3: TGTGCCAGCAGCCGGGACGGAAAAGAGACCCAGTACTTC.

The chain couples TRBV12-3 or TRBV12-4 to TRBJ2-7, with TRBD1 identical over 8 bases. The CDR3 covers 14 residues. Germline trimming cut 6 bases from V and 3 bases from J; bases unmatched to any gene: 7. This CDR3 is CASSSGGADYEQYF. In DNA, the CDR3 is TGTGCCAGCAGCTCAGGGGGCGCTGACTACGAGCAGTACTTC.

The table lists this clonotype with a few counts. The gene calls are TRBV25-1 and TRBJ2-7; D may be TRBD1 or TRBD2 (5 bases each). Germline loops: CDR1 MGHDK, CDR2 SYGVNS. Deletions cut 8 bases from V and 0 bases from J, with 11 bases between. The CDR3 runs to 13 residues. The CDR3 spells CASRGKSSYEQYF. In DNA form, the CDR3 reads TGTGCCAGCCGGGGCAAAAGCTCCTACGAGCAGTACTTC.

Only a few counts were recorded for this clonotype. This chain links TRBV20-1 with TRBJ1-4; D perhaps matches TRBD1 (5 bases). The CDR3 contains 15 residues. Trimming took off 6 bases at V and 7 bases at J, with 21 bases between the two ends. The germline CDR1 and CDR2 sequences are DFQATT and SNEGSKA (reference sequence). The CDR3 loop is CSAHPGNRGGEKLFF. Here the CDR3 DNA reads TGCAGTGCCCATCCCGGCAATAGGGGAGGTGAAAAACTGTTTTTT.

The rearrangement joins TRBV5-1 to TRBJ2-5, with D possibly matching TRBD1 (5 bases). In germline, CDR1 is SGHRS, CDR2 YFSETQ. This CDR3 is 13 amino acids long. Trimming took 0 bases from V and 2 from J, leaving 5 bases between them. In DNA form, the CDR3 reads TGCGCCAGCAGCTTGGACAGGCAAGAGACCCAGTACTTC. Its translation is CASSLDRQETQYF.

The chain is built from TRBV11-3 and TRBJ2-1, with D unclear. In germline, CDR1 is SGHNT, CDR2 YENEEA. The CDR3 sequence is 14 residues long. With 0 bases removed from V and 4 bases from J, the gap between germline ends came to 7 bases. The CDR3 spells CASSLDSSYNEQFF. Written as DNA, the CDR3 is TGTGCCAGCAGCTTAGATTCATCGTACAATGAGCAGTTCTTC.